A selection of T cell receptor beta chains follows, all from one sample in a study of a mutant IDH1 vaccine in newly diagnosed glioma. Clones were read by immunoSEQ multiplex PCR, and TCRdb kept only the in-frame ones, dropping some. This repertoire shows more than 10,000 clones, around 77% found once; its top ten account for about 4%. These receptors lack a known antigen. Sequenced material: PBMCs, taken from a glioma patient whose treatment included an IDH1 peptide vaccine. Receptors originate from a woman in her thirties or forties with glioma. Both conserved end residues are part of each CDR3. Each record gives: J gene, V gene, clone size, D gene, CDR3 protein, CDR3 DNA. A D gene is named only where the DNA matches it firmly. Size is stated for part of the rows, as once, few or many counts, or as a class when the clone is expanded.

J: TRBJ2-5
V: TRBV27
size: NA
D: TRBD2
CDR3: CASSAYTLAGGTQYF
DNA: TGTGCCAGCAGTGCCTATACCCTAGCGGGGGGGACCCAGTACTTC

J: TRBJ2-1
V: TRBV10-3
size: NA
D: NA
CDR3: CAIKRTGGDEQFF
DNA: TGTGCCATCAAAAGGACTGGGGGCGATGAGCAGTTCTTC

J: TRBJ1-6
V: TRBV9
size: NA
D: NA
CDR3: CASSVGQHPNSPLHF
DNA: TGTGCCAGCAGCGTAGGACAGCATCCCAATTCACCCCTCCACTTT

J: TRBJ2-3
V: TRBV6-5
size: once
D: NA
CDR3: CASSREGGARDTQYF
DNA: TGTGCCAGCAGCCGCGAGGGTGGGGCGAGGGATACGCAGTATTTT

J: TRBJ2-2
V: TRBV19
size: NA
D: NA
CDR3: CASSLLGFQNTGELFF
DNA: TGTGCCAGTAGTTTATTAGGATTTCAAAACACCGGGGAGCTGTTTTTT

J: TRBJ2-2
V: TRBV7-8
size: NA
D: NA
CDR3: CASSLFGGVVIGELFF
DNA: TGTGCCAGCAGCTTATTCGGGGGCGTCGTTATCGGGGAGCTGTTTTTT

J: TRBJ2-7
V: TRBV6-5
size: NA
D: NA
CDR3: CASSGGLGEQYF
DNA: TGTGCCAGCAGCGGGGGATTGGGAGAGCAGTACTTC

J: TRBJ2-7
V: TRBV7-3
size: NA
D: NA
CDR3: CASSPEGNSYEQYF
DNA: TGTGCCAGCAGTCCAGAGGGTAACTCCTACGAGCAGTACTTC

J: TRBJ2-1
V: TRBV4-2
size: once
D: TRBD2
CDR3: CASSQDARGLAGGPYNEQFF
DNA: TGTGCCAGCAGCCAAGATGCGCGGGGACTAGCGGGGGGCCCTTACAATGAGCAGTTCTTC

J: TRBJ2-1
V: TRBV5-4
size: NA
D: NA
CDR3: CASSFNNEQFF
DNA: TGTGCCAGCAGCTTCAACAATGAGCAGTTCTTC

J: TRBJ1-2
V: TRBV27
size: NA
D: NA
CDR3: CASRFTSGPGAYGYTF
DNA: TGTGCCAGCAGGTTTACCTCTGGACCGGGTGCCTATGGCTACACCTTC

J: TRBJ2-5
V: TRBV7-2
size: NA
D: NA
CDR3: CASSFGIALQETQYF
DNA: TGTGCCAGCAGCTTCGGGATAGCCCTCCAAGAGACCCAGTACTTC

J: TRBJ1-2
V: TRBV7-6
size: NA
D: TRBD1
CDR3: CASSNDRGGLYGYTF
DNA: TGTGCCAGCAGCAATGACAGGGGGGGACTCTATGGCTACACCTTC

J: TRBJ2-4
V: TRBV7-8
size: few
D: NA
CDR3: CASSLDRTQNIQYF
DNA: TGTGCCAGCAGCTTAGACAGGACTCAAAACATTCAGTACTTC

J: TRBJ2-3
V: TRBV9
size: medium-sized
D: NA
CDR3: CASSVAGARTDTQYF
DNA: TGTGCCAGCAGCGTAGCGGGAGCCCGCACAGATACGCAGTATTTT

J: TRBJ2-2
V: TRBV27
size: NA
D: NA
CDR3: CASSLIPGAGELFF
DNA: TGTGCCAGCAGTTTAATCCCAGGGGCGGGGGAGCTGTTTTTT

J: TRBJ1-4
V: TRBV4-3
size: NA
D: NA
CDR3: CASSQGQVGWANEKLFF
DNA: TGCGCCAGCAGCCAAGGGCAGGTGGGGTGGGCTAATGAAAAACTGTTTTTT

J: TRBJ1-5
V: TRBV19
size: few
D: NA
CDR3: CASSLGANQPQHF
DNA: TGTGCCAGTAGCCTTGGCGCCAATCAGCCCCAGCATTTT

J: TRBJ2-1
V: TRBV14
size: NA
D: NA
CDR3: CASSGLVGGSYNEQFF
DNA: TGTGCCAGCAGTGGCCTTGTTGGTGGCTCCTACAATGAGCAGTTCTTC

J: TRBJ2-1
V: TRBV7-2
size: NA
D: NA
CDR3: CASSQDKSSYNEQFF
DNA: TGTGCCAGCAGCCAAGACAAGAGCTCCTACAATGAGCAGTTCTTC

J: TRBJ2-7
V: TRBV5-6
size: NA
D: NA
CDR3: CASSLGQGRVGYEQYF
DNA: TGTGCCAGCAGCTTGGGACAGGGGAGGGTAGGGTACGAGCAGTACTTC

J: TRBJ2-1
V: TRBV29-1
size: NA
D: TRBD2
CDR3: CSAQGGVAGKHNEQFF
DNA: TGCAGCGCCCAGGGAGGAGTAGCGGGGAAACACAATGAGCAGTTCTTC

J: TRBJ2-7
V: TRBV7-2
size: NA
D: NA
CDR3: CASSLTQSSYEQYF
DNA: TGTGCCAGCAGCCTCACCCAAAGCTCCTACGAGCAGTACTTC

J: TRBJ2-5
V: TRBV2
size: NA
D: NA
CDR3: CASSDQRGETQYF
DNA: TGTGCCAGCAGTGACCAGAGGGGAGAGACCCAGTACTTC

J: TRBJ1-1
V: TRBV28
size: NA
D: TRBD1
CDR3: CASSRQGGTEAFF
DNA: TGTGCCAGCAGTCGACAGGGGGGCACTGAAGCTTTCTTT

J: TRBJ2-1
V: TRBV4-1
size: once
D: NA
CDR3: CASSQDQGTGGNEQFF
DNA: TGCGCCAGCAGCCAAGATCAGGGGACTGGGGGCAATGAGCAGTTCTTC

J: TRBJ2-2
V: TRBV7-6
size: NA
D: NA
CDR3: CASSLGGRELFF
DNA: TGTGCCAGCAGCCTAGGGGGAAGGGAGCTGTTTTTT

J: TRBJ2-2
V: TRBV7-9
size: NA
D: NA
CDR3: CASKYRDGELFF
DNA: TGTGCCAGCAAATACAGGGACGGGGAGCTGTTTTTT

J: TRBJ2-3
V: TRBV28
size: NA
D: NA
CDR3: CASSTGNPRDTQYF
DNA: TGTGCCAGCAGTACAGGGAACCCTAGAGATACGCAGTATTTT

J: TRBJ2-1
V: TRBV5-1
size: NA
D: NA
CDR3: CASSLGTRAHNEQFF
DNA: TGCGCCAGCAGCCTCGGGACTCGGGCCCACAATGAGCAGTTCTTC

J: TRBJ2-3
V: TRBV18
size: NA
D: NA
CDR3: CASSPLKDRPGTDTQYF
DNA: TGTGCCAGCTCACCACTCAAAGACAGGCCCGGCACAGATACGCAGTATTTT

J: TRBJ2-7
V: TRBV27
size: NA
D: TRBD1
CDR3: CASSRTGRNYEQYF
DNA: TGTGCCAGCAGCCGGACAGGGAGAAACTACGAGCAGTACTTC

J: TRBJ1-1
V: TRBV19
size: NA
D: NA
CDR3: CASSIGRNTEAFF
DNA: TGTGCCAGTAGTATAGGGCGGAACACTGAAGCTTTCTTT

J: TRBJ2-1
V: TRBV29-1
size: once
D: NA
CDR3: CSSNAGSRVDEQFF
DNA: TGCAGCTCTAACGCGGGATCCAGGGTGGATGAGCAGTTCTTC

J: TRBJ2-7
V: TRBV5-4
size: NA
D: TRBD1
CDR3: CASSGRDRGSYEQYF
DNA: TGTGCCAGCAGCGGCCGGGACAGGGGTTCCTACGAGCAGTACTTC

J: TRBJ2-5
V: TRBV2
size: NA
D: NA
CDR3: CASRVELETQYF
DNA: TGTGCCAGCAGGGTGGAGTTGGAGACCCAGTACTTC

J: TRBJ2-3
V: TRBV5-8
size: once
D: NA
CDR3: CASSLEGVRTDTQYF
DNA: TGTGCCAGCAGCTTGGAAGGGGTTAGGACAGATACGCAGTATTTT

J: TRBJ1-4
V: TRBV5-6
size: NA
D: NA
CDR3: CASSLGNRNEKLFF
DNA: TGTGCCAGCAGCTTGGGGAACCGTAATGAAAAACTGTTTTTT

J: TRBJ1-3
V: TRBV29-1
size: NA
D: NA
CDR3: CSVRGAEHSGNTIYF
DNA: TGCAGCGTTAGGGGGGCAGAACACTCTGGAAACACCATATATTTT

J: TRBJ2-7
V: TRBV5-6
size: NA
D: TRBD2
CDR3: CASSLVTSGSYEQYF
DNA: TGTGCCAGCAGCTTGGTCACTAGCGGGTCGTACGAGCAGTACTTC

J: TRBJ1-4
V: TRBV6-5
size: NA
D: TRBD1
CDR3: CASSHQGVFEKLFF
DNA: TGTGCCAGCAGCCACCAGGGGGTTTTTGAAAAACTGTTTTTT

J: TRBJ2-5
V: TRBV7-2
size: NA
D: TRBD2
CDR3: CASKGLAGAGETQYF
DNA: TGTGCCAGCAAAGGACTAGCGGGAGCCGGCGAGACCCAGTACTTC

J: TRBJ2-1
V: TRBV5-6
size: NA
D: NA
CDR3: CASGPIGQRFYNEQFF
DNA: TGTGCCAGCGGACCAATAGGACAAAGATTTTACAATGAGCAGTTCTTC

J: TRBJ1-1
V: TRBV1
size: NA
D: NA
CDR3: CTSSPDRRDLNTEAFF
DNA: TGCACCAGCAGCCCCGACAGAAGAGACTTGAACACTGAAGCTTTCTTT